Detailed here is one TCR beta chain. The V gene's germline CDR1 is SNHLY and CDR2 FYNNEI. J gave up 6 bases and V 7 bases, and 2 bases lay outside the gene matches. The CDR3 spans 13 residues. This sample stems from a study of glioma-infiltrating T cells after dendritic cell vaccination. The overall study: Samples are from glioblastoma patients in Phase I and II dendritic cell vaccine trials. Monocyte-derived dendritic cells, cultured less than 9 days with IL-4 and GM-CSF, were pulsed with autologous tumor lysate. Dendritic cell vaccine was injected intradermally three times, biweekly.

Sequenced by immunoSEQ multiplex PCR; TCRdb stores in-frame clones only, minus some. This sample has tens of thousands of clones, with about nine tenths found just once. As to time point: after dendritic cell vaccination, including at tumor progression/relapse. Only patients with spare fresh-frozen tumor and over two years of follow-up were included. This receptor was identified in a human donor with glioblastoma. Sequenced here: blood, sampled after dendritic cell vaccination. The rearrangement joins TRBV2 to TRBJ2-1, with 11 bases aligning to TRBD2. The CDR3 loop is CASKTSGTNEQFF. DNA of the CDR3: TGTGCCAGCAAGACTAGCGGGACCAATGAGCAGTTCTTC.